This is a list of T cell receptor beta chains from one sample in a study of shared clonotypes between healthy human individuals. The data were produced by immunoSEQ multiplex PCR, yet TCRdb's version contains in-frame clones alone and is incomplete. The sample has around 1,900,000 clones, roughly 95% seen once. The source material was naive CD8+ T cells from PBMCs. Receptors originate from a man aged 18 to 35 in good health. Some clones in this sample may be carry-over from other donors' samples. The CDR3 runs from the conserved cysteine through the conserved F or W. The D gene is left open where the match is weak. Clone size is shown for a subset of rows, as once, few, many or a class of expanded clone.

v_call: TRBV9
clone_size: NA
j_call: TRBJ1-1
d_call: NA
cdr3_aa: CASSVGPGRTTEAFF
cdr3_nt: TGTGCCAGCAGCGTAGGTCCCGGGCGTACCACTGAAGCTTTCTTT

v_call: TRBV5-5
clone_size: NA
j_call: TRBJ2-2
d_call: TRBD2
cdr3_aa: CASSLKTFGGRVNTGELFF
cdr3_nt: TGTGCCAGCAGCCTTAAGACCTTCGGAGGGAGGGTCAACACCGGGGAGCTGTTTTTT

v_call: TRBV13
clone_size: NA
j_call: TRBJ1-1
d_call: NA
cdr3_aa: CASSGWGGGGTEAFF
cdr3_nt: TGTGCCAGCAGCGGATGGGGGGGCGGAGGCACTGAAGCTTTCTTT

v_call: TRBV7-3
clone_size: NA
j_call: TRBJ2-1
d_call: NA
cdr3_aa: CASSLRKGLMNNEQFF
cdr3_nt: TGTGCCAGCAGCCTTCGTAAGGGACTCATGAATAATGAGCAGTTCTTC

v_call: TRBV2
clone_size: NA
j_call: TRBJ2-5
d_call: NA
cdr3_aa: CASSYLGSFQETQYF
cdr3_nt: TGTGCCAGCAGTTACCTGGGATCCTTCCAAGAGACCCAGTACTTC

v_call: TRBV14
clone_size: once
j_call: TRBJ1-2
d_call: NA
cdr3_aa: CASSHGGSNYGYTF
cdr3_nt: TGTGCCAGCAGCCACGGGGGGTCTAACTATGGCTACACCTTC

v_call: TRBV7-2
clone_size: NA
j_call: TRBJ1-1
d_call: NA
cdr3_aa: CASSSPLNTEAFF
cdr3_nt: TGTGCCAGCAGCTCCCCGCTGAACACTGAAGCTTTCTTT

v_call: TRBV6-5
clone_size: NA
j_call: TRBJ2-3
d_call: NA
cdr3_aa: CASSYTTGATDTQYF
cdr3_nt: TGTGCCAGCAGTTACACCACAGGCGCCACAGATACGCAGTATTTT

v_call: TRBV27
clone_size: NA
j_call: TRBJ2-7
d_call: NA
cdr3_aa: CASTHSAGEAPYEQYF
cdr3_nt: TGTGCCAGCACACACTCAGCCGGGGAGGCCCCCTACGAGCAGTACTTC

v_call: TRBV30
clone_size: NA
j_call: TRBJ1-2
d_call: NA
cdr3_aa: CAWSVILTRPDGYTF
cdr3_nt: TGTGCCTGGAGTGTAATCCTGACTCGGCCGGATGGCTACACCTTC

v_call: TRBV28
clone_size: NA
j_call: TRBJ1-1
d_call: TRBD1
cdr3_aa: CASRAGQGQGAFF
cdr3_nt: TGTGCCAGCAGGGCCGGACAGGGGCAAGGAGCTTTCTTT

v_call: TRBV4-1
clone_size: NA
j_call: TRBJ2-2
d_call: NA
cdr3_aa: CASSQVGDNTGELFF
cdr3_nt: TGCGCCAGCAGCCAAGTGGGGGATAACACCGGGGAGCTGTTTTTT

v_call: TRBV11-3
clone_size: NA
j_call: TRBJ2-2
d_call: NA
cdr3_aa: CASSSKGDEYTGELFF
cdr3_nt: TGTGCCAGCAGCTCCAAAGGGGATGAGTACACCGGGGAGCTGTTTTTT

v_call: TRBV7-9
clone_size: NA
j_call: TRBJ2-3
d_call: NA
cdr3_aa: CASSGERTDTQYF
cdr3_nt: TGTGCCAGCAGTGGCGAAAGGACAGATACGCAGTATTTT

v_call: TRBV5-6
clone_size: NA
j_call: TRBJ1-1
d_call: TRBD1
cdr3_aa: CASSAWTGGFSTEAFF
cdr3_nt: TGTGCCAGCAGCGCATGGACAGGGGGCTTTAGTACTGAAGCTTTCTTT

v_call: TRBV28
clone_size: few
j_call: TRBJ2-2
d_call: NA
cdr3_aa: CASSFGGEYTGELFF
cdr3_nt: TGTGCCAGCAGTTTTGGAGGCGAGTACACCGGGGAGCTGTTTTTT

v_call: TRBV5-1
clone_size: NA
j_call: TRBJ1-2
d_call: NA
cdr3_aa: CASSLLPGNYGYTF
cdr3_nt: TGCGCCAGCAGCTTGCTGCCGGGGAACTATGGCTACACCTTC

v_call: TRBV28
clone_size: once
j_call: TRBJ2-7
d_call: NA
cdr3_aa: CASTGDRRNEQYF
cdr3_nt: TGTGCCAGCACCGGGGATAGGCGTAACGAGCAGTACTTC

v_call: TRBV28
clone_size: once
j_call: TRBJ2-3
d_call: TRBD1
cdr3_aa: CASSWTGITDTQYF
cdr3_nt: TGTGCCAGCAGTTGGACAGGAATCACAGATACGCAGTATTTT

v_call: TRBV13
clone_size: NA
j_call: TRBJ2-2
d_call: TRBD1
cdr3_aa: CASSIPTDRGGNTGELFF
cdr3_nt: TGTGCCAGCAGCATACCCACCGACAGGGGAGGGAACACCGGGGAGCTGTTTTTT

v_call: TRBV29-1
clone_size: NA
j_call: TRBJ2-7
d_call: TRBD2
cdr3_aa: CSVVDRGLASLYEQYF
cdr3_nt: TGCAGCGTTGTAGATAGAGGACTAGCGTCGCTATACGAGCAGTACTTC

v_call: TRBV9
clone_size: NA
j_call: TRBJ2-1
d_call: TRBD1
cdr3_aa: CASSVGRTGGYNEQFF
cdr3_nt: TGTGCCAGCAGCGTAGGTCGGACAGGAGGCTACAATGAGCAGTTCTTC

v_call: TRBV19
clone_size: NA
j_call: TRBJ1-1
d_call: NA
cdr3_aa: CASSIGAGAEAFF
cdr3_nt: TGTGCCAGTAGTATTGGGGCAGGGGCTGAAGCTTTCTTT

v_call: TRBV13
clone_size: NA
j_call: TRBJ2-5
d_call: NA
cdr3_aa: CASSEGGTETQYF
cdr3_nt: TGTGCCAGCAGCGAGGGGGGGACAGAGACCCAGTACTTC

v_call: TRBV6-5
clone_size: NA
j_call: TRBJ1-5
d_call: NA
cdr3_aa: CASSYSVPQSEPQHF
cdr3_nt: TGTGCCAGCAGTTACTCGGTCCCTCAATCCGAGCCCCAGCATTTT

v_call: TRBV10-3
clone_size: NA
j_call: TRBJ2-3
d_call: TRBD1
cdr3_aa: CAIGDRGGDTQYF
cdr3_nt: TGTGCCATCGGGGACAGGGGTGGAGATACGCAGTATTTT

v_call: TRBV19
clone_size: NA
j_call: TRBJ2-3
d_call: NA
cdr3_aa: CASSIDLGEGADTQYF
cdr3_nt: TGTGCCAGTAGTATAGATCTCGGAGAAGGGGCGGATACGCAGTATTTT

v_call: TRBV9
clone_size: NA
j_call: TRBJ1-5
d_call: NA
cdr3_aa: CASSETDNSNQPQHF
cdr3_nt: TGTGCCAGCAGCGAGACAGATAATAGCAATCAGCCCCAGCATTTT

v_call: TRBV5-1
clone_size: NA
j_call: TRBJ2-4
d_call: NA
cdr3_aa: CASSLRDTVGKNIQYF
cdr3_nt: TGCGCCAGCAGCCTCCGGGACACGGTTGGCAAAAACATTCAGTACTTC

v_call: TRBV5-8
clone_size: once
j_call: TRBJ2-7
d_call: NA
cdr3_aa: CASSLWVRPKGHEQYF
cdr3_nt: TGTGCCAGCAGCTTGTGGGTGCGACCTAAGGGACACGAGCAGTACTTC

v_call: TRBV27
clone_size: NA
j_call: TRBJ2-1
d_call: NA
cdr3_aa: CASSLSGSGYNEQFF
cdr3_nt: TGTGCCAGCAGTTTATCCGGGAGTGGTTACAATGAGCAGTTCTTC

v_call: TRBV11-2
clone_size: NA
j_call: TRBJ1-5
d_call: NA
cdr3_aa: CASSSRRGPDQPQHF
cdr3_nt: TGTGCCAGCAGCTCCCGTCGGGGTCCCGATCAGCCCCAGCATTTT

v_call: TRBV13
clone_size: NA
j_call: TRBJ1-1
d_call: NA
cdr3_aa: CASRSGLSGTEAFF
cdr3_nt: TGTGCCAGCAGATCGGGACTTTCGGGAACTGAAGCTTTCTTT

v_call: TRBV7-9
clone_size: NA
j_call: TRBJ2-3
d_call: NA
cdr3_aa: CASSLATHVPTDTQYF
cdr3_nt: TGTGCCAGCAGCTTAGCGACACATGTCCCCACAGATACGCAGTATTTT

v_call: TRBV10-3
clone_size: NA
j_call: TRBJ2-2
d_call: NA
cdr3_aa: CAISESMKHTGELFF
cdr3_nt: TGTGCCATCAGTGAGTCGATGAAACACACCGGGGAGCTGTTTTTT

v_call: TRBV4-2
clone_size: NA
j_call: TRBJ1-5
d_call: NA
cdr3_aa: CASSPFTNQPQHF
cdr3_nt: TGTGCCAGCAGCCCGTTTACAAATCAGCCCCAGCATTTT

v_call: TRBV5-1
clone_size: once
j_call: TRBJ2-7
d_call: TRBD1
cdr3_aa: CASSAQRQGATYEQYF
cdr3_nt: TGCGCCAGCAGCGCCCAAAGACAGGGGGCAACCTACGAGCAGTACTTC

v_call: TRBV27
clone_size: once
j_call: TRBJ2-7
d_call: TRBD2
cdr3_aa: CASSLLSGAPYEQYF
cdr3_nt: TGTGCCAGCAGTTTATTGAGCGGGGCCCCCTACGAGCAGTACTTC

v_call: TRBV7-9
clone_size: NA
j_call: TRBJ2-5
d_call: NA
cdr3_aa: CASSARGKTQYF
cdr3_nt: TGTGCCAGCAGCGCAAGGGGGAAGACCCAGTACTTC

v_call: TRBV7-9
clone_size: NA
j_call: TRBJ2-1
d_call: NA
cdr3_aa: CASSYARVTYNEQFF
cdr3_nt: TGTGCCAGCAGCTACGCGCGTGTGACTTACAATGAGCAGTTCTTC

v_call: TRBV7-2
clone_size: NA
j_call: TRBJ2-7
d_call: TRBD2
cdr3_aa: CASSPGTRVAGGRSYEQYF
cdr3_nt: TGTGCCAGCAGTCCCGGGACCCGGGTGGCGGGAGGGCGGTCCTACGAGCAGTACTTC

v_call: TRBV7-9
clone_size: NA
j_call: TRBJ2-1
d_call: NA
cdr3_aa: CASSAAGNSYNEQFF
cdr3_nt: TGTGCCAGCAGCGCCGCGGGGAACTCCTACAATGAGCAGTTCTTC